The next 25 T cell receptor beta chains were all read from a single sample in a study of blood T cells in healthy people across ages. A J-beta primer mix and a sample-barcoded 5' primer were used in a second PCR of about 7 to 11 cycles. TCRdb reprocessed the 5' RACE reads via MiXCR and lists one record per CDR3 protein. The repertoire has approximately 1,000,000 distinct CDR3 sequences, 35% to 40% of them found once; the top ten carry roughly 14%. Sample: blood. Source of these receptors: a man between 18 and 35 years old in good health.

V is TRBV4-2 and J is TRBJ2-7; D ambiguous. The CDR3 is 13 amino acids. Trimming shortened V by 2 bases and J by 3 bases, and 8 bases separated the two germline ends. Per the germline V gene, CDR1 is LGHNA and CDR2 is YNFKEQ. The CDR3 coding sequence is TGTGCCAGCAGCCAAAACCCTATCTACGAGCAGTACTTC. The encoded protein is CASSQNPIYEQYF.

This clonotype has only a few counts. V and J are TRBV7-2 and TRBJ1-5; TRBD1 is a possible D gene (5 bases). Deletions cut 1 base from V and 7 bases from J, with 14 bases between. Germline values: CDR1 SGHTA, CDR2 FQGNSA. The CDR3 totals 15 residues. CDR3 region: CASSLDGRARQPQHF. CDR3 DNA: TGTGCCAGCAGCTTAGATGGCAGGGCCAGGCAGCCCCAGCATTTT.

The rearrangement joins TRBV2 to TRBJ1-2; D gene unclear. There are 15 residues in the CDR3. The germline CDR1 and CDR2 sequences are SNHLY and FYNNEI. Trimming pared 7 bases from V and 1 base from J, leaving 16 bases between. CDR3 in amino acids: CASTTKGGINYGYTF. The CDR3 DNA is TGTGCCAGCACTACAAAGGGAGGGATTAACTATGGCTACACCTTC.

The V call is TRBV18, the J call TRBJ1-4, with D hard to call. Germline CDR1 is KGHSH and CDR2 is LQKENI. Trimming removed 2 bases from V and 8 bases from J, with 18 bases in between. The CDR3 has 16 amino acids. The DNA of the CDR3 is TGTGCCAGCTCACCAAGTGATGGGTTTGAACGCGAAAAACTGTTTTTT. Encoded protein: CASSPSDGFEREKLFF.

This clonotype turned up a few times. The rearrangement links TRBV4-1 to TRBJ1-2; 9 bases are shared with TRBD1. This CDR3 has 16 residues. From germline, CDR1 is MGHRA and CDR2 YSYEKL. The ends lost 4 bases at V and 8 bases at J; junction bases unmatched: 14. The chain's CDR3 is CASSLVGGQGRRGYTF. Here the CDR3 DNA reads TGCGCCAGCAGCCTCGTGGGGGGACAGGGACGGAGAGGCTACACCTTC.

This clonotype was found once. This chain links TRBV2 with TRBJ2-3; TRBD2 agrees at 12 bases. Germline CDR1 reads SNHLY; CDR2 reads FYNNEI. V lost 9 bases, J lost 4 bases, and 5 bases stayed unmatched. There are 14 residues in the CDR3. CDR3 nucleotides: TGTGCCAGTAGGACTAGCGGGGAGGCAGATACGCAGTATTTT. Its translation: CASRTSGEADTQYF.

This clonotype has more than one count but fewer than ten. This CDR3 reads CASTREQGIYGYTF. In nucleotides, the CDR3 is TGTGCCAGCACCAGAGAACAGGGAATCTATGGCTACACCTTC. V is TRBV7-2 and J is TRBJ1-2; D is possibly TRBD1 (6 bases). CDR3 length: 14 residues. V lost 7 bases to trimming and J lost 4 bases, with 16 bases between them. The germline CDR1 and CDR2 sequences are SGHTA and FQGNSA.

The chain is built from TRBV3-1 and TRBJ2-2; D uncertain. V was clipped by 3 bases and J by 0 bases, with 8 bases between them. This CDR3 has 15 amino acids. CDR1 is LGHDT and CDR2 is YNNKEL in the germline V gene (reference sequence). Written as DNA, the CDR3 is TGTGCCAGCAGCCAGGACGCCACGAACACCGGGGAGCTGTTTTTT. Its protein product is CASSQDATNTGELFF.

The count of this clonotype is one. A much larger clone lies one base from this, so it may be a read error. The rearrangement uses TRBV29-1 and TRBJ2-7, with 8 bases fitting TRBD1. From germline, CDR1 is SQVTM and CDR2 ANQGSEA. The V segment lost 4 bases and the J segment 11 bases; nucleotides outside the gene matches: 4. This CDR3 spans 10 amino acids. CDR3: CSVGPGGEYF. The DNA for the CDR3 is TGCAGCGTTGGACCAGGGGGCGAGTACTTC.

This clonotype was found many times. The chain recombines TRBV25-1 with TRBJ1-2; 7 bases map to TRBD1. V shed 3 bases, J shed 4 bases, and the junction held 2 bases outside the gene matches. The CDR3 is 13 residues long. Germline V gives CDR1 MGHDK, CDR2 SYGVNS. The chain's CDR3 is CASSDEGAYGYTF. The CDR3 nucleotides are TGTGCCAGCAGTGATGAGGGGGCCTATGGCTACACCTTC.

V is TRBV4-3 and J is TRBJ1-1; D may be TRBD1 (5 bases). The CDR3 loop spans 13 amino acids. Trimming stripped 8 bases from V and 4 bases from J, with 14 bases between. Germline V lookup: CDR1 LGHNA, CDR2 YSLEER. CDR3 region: CASGRAQGTEAFF. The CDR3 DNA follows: TGCGCCAGCGGAAGGGCGCAGGGCACTGAAGCTTTCTTT.

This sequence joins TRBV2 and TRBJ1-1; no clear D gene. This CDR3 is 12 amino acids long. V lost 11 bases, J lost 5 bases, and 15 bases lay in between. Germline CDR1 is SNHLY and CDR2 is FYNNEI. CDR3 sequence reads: CAVPSGRTEAFF. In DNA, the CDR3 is TGTGCCGTCCCCTCGGGCCGGACTGAAGCTTTCTTT. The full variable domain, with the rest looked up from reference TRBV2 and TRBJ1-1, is EPEVTQTPSHQVTQMGQEVILRCVPISNHLYFYWYRQILGQKVEFLVSFYNNEISEKSEIFDDQFSVERPDGSNFTLKIRSTKLEDSAMYFCAVPSGRTEAFFGQGTRLTVV.

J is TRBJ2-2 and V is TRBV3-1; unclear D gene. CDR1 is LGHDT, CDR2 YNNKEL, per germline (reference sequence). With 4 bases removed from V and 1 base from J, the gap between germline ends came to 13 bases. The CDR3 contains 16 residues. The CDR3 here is CASSLPKALNTGELFF. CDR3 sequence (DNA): TGTGCCAGCAGCCTCCCGAAGGCGCTGAACACCGGGGAGCTGTTTTTT.

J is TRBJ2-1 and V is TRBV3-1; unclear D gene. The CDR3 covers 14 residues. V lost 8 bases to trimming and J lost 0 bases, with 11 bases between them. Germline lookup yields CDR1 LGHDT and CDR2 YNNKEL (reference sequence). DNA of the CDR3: TGTGCCAGCTCTCAGGACGTCTCCTACAATGAGCAGTTCTTC. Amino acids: CASSQDVSYNEQFF.

The CDR3 DNA reads as TGTGCCAGCAGCCAAGTGGATGGTGAGCAGTTCTTC. It encodes CASSQVDGEQFF. The chain uses TRBV3-1 and TRBJ2-1, with D hard to call. V lost 1 base, J lost 9 bases, and 7 bases lay in between. The CDR3 length is 12 residues. The germline gives CDR1 LGHDT, CDR2 YNNKEL (reference sequence).

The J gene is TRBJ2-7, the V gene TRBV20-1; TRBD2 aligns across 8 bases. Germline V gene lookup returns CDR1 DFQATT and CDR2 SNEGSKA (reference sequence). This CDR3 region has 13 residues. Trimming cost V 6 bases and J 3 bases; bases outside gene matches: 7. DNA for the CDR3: TGCAGTGCGGAGAGCGGGGGACGCTACGAGCAGTACTTC. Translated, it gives CSAESGGRYEQYF.

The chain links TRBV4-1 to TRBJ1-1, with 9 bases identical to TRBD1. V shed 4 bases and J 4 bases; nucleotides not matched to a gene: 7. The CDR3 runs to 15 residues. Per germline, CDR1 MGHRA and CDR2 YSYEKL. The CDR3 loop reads CASSPPGTGTTEAFF. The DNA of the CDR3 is TGCGCCAGCAGCCCTCCCGGGACAGGGACCACTGAAGCTTTCTTT.

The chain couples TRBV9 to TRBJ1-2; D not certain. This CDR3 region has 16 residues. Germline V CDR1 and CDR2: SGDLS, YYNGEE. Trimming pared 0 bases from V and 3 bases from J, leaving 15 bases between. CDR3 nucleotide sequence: TGTGCCAGCAGCGTAGCCACAAGGGAGGAATACTATGGCTACACCTTC. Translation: CASSVATREEYYGYTF.

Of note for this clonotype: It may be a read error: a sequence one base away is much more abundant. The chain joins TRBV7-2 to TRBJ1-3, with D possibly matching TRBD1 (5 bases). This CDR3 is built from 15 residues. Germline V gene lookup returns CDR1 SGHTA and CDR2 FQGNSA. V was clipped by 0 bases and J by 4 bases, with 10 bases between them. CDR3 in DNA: TGTGCCAGCAGCTTAGCGGGGCCTGGAGGAAACACCATATATTTT. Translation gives CASSLAGPGGNTIYF.

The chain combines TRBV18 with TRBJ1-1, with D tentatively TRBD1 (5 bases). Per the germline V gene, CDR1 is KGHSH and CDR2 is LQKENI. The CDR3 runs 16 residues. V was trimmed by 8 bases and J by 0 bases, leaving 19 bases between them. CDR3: CASTPGGMIMNTEAFF. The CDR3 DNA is TGTGCCAGCACCCCGGGGGGGATGATTATGAACACTGAAGCTTTCTTT.

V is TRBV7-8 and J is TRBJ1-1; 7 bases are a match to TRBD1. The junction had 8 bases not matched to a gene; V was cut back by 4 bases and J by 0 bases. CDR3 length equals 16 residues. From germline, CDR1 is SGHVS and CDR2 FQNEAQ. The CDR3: CASSSRTGDMNTEAFF. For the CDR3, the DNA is TGTGCCAGCAGCTCTAGGACAGGAGATATGAACACTGAAGCTTTCTTT.

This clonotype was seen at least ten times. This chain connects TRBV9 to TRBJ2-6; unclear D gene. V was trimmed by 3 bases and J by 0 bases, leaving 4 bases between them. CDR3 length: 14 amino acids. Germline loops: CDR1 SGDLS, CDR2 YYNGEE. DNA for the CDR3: TGTGCCAGCAGCGAGTCCTCTGGGGCCAACGTCCTGACTTTC. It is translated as CASSESSGANVLTF.

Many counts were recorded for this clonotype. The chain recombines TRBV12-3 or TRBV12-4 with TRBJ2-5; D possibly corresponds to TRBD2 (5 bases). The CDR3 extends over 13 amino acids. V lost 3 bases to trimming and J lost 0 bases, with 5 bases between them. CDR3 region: CASSLRDQETQYF. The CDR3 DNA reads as TGTGCCAGCAGTTTGAGGGACCAAGAGACCCAGTACTTC.

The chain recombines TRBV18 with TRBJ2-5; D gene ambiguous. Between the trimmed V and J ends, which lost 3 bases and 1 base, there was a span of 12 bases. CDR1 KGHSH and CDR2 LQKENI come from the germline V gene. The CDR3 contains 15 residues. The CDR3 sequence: CASSPELGPQETQYF. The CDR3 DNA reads TGTGCCAGCTCACCTGAACTGGGCCCCCAAGAGACCCAGTACTTC.

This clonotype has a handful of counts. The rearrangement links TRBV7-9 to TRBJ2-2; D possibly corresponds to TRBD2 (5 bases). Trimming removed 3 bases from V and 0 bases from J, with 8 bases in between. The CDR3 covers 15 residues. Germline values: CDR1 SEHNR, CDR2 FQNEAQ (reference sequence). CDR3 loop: CASSLEDTNTGELFF. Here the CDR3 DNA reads TGTGCCAGCAGCTTGGAGGATACGAACACCGGGGAGCTGTTTTTT.